A single sample is the source of the 17 T cell receptor beta chains below, sequenced in a study of response to subunit inactivated influenza vaccine. Via MiXCR, TCRdb re-called the RT-PCR reads, giving one row per CDR3 protein. The data show under 850,000 distinct CDR3 sequences, roughly 18% seen once. Here the sequenced sample was PBMCs from blood, taken 4 to 6 days after vaccination. The source of these receptors is a man aged 45-65 years who received an inactivated influenza vaccine.

This clonotype was counted only a few times. CDR3 coding DNA: TGTGCCAGCAGCTCGGGACTAGCGGGAGGGCCTCGGGCGGAGACCCAGTACTTC. It yields the protein CASSSGLAGGPRAETQYF. This chain connects TRBV11-2 to TRBJ2-5, with TRBD2 matching 16 bases. Germline-derived CDR1 and CDR2 are SGHAT and FQNNGV. The CDR3 consists of 18 residues. The ends lost 4 bases at V and 5 bases at J; junction bases unmatched: 10.

This clonotype occurred many times. The chain is built from TRBV20-1 and TRBJ1-2, with D uncertain. V was pared by 0 bases and J by 0 bases, with 11 bases between. The V gene's germline CDR1 is DFQATT and CDR2 SNEGSKA (reference sequence). This CDR3 is 15 amino acids long. CDR3 nucleotide sequence: TGCAGTGCTAGAGATGCAGGATTAGCTAACTATGGCTACACCTTC. Amino acids: CSARDAGLANYGYTF.

Many counts were recorded for this clonotype. This rearrangement joins TRBV20-1 to TRBJ1-5; the D gene is possibly TRBD1 (5 bases). V lost 3 bases and J 7 bases, leaving 22 bases between the germline ends. The CDR3 is made up of 16 amino acids. Germline CDR1 and CDR2: DFQATT and SNEGSKA (reference sequence). The CDR3 sequence: CSASIEQVGLGQPQHF. The CDR3 coding sequence is TGCAGTGCTAGCATAGAACAGGTGGGCTTGGGACAGCCCCAGCATTTT.

CDR3 DNA: TGTGCCAGCAGCCAGCATGCGGGTTACTACAATGAGCAGTTCTTC. Its translation: CASSQHAGYYNEQFF. V is TRBV4-2 and J is TRBJ2-1; D might be TRBD2 (5 bases). The CDR3 consists of 15 residues. Germline CDR1 reads LGHNA; CDR2 reads YNFKEQ. V lost 3 bases and J lost 3, with 12 bases in between.

Many counts were recorded for this clonotype. V gene TRBV4-2 combines with J gene TRBJ2-7; TRBD1 aligns across 7 bases. The junction had 13 bases not matched to a gene; V was cut back by 4 bases and J by 7 bases. Germline lookup yields CDR1 LGHNA and CDR2 YNFKEQ. The CDR3 contains 15 residues. CDR3 bases: TGTGCCAGCAGCCCAAACGACAGGGATAGCGAAGAGCAGTACTTC. Its translation is CASSPNDRDSEEQYF.

There are a few counts of this clonotype. This rearrangement joins TRBV6-5 to TRBJ2-7; TRBD2 matches 7 bases. Germline loops: CDR1 MNHEY, CDR2 SVGAGI. Germline trimming cut 8 bases from V and 0 bases from J; bases unmatched to any gene: 10. This CDR3 spans 15 amino acids. CDR3 in amino acids: CASRLGGDASYEQYF. The CDR3 DNA reads as TGTGCCAGCCGTTTGGGGGGGGACGCCTCCTACGAGCAGTACTTC.

This clonotype was seen a handful of times. This chain joins TRBV7-9 and TRBJ2-3, with D unresolved. V was pared by 5 bases and J by 1 base, with 16 bases between. From germline, CDR1 is SEHNR and CDR2 FQNEAQ (reference sequence). The CDR3 spans 16 residues. The CDR3: CASSPPLGKGTDTQYF. CDR3 in DNA: TGTGCCAGCAGCCCTCCGCTAGGGAAGGGCACAGATACGCAGTATTTT.

This clonotype was seen repeatedly, ten times or more. The CDR3 nucleotides read TGTGCCAGCAGTTTAGAGGCGGGAGGGCCCATTGAGCAGTTCTTC. Protein product: CASSLEAGGPIEQFF. This chain uses TRBV12-3 or TRBV12-4 with TRBJ2-1, with TRBD2 matching 9 bases. The CDR3 spans 15 residues. Trimming removed 1 base from V and 9 bases from J; junction bases left unmatched: 7.

This clonotype was counted a few times. The chain carries TRBV29-1 and TRBJ1-1, with 9 bases that match TRBD1. V shed 7 bases and J 4 bases; nucleotides not matched to a gene: 7. Germline V CDR1 and CDR2: SQVTM, ANQGSEA. This CDR3 region has 13 residues. This CDR3 reads CSAGTGLSTEAFF. The DNA for the CDR3 is TGCAGCGCCGGGACAGGGTTGAGCACTGAAGCTTTCTTT.

This clonotype was found a few times. The rearrangement links TRBV7-6 to TRBJ2-3; 15 nucleotides agree with TRBD2. This CDR3 has 17 residues. Trimming at V came to 5 bases and at J to 2 bases, leaving 5 bases not matched to a gene. CDR1 is SGHVS, CDR2 FNYEAQ, per germline. The CDR3, as DNA: TGTGCCAGCAGCGCAGGACTAGCGGGAGGGATCACAGATACGCAGTATTTT. This encodes CASSAGLAGGITDTQYF.

This clonotype has more than one count but fewer than ten. The chain is built from TRBV4-2 and TRBJ2-7, with TRBD1 matching 9 bases. There are 16 residues in the CDR3. Per the germline V gene, CDR1 is LGHNA and CDR2 is YNFKEQ. The trim removed 4 bases at V and 2 bases at J, leaving 9 bases unmatched. In DNA, the CDR3 is TGTGCCAGCAGCCGAACAGGGGGCGCAAACCCCTACGAGCAGTACTTC. Protein product: CASSRTGGANPYEQYF.

V usage is TRBV5-1 and J usage is TRBJ2-1; tentative D call: TRBD2 (5 bases). The V end lost 4 bases, the J end lost 7 bases, and 15 bases lay between the germline ends. The CDR3 sequence is 14 residues long. Per germline, CDR1 SGHRS and CDR2 YFSETQ. For the CDR3, the DNA is TGCGCCAGCAGCAAGCGGCACCTTGGGAATGAGCAGTTCTTC. Translating gives CASSKRHLGNEQFF.

The V and J genes are TRBV9 and TRBJ2-3; 7 bases match TRBD2. The germline CDR1 and CDR2 sequences are SGDLS and YYNGEE. V was clipped by 0 bases and J by 2 bases; unmatched bases: 6. The CDR3 covers 16 residues. CDR3 protein: CASSVVASGPTDTQYF. The CDR3 DNA follows: TGTGCCAGCAGCGTAGTGGCTAGCGGACCCACAGATACGCAGTATTTT.

For this clonotype: One junction end disagrees with the germline gene, perhaps due to a read error. The chain joins TRBV24-1 to TRBJ2-5, with 8 bases matching TRBD1. This CDR3 has 12 amino acids. Germline V CDR1 and CDR2: KGHDR, SFDVKD. CDR3 protein: CATSELTGALDF. DNA of the CDR3: TGTGCCACCAGTGAGCTGACAGGGGCCCTGGACTTC.

This clonotype was counted at least ten times. V is TRBV12-3 or TRBV12-4 and J is TRBJ2-7; maybe TRBD1 (5 bases). Trimming cost V 5 bases and J 0 bases, with 8 bases left between them. The CDR3 is 13 residues long. CDR3 protein: CASSEGHSYEQYF. CDR3 bases: TGTGCCAGCAGTGAAGGACACTCCTACGAGCAGTACTTC.

There are a few counts of this clonotype. The chain couples TRBV14 to TRBJ1-1, with no clear D. The ends were cut back, 4 bases at V and 0 bases at J, with 6 bases in the middle. The CDR3 spans 13 residues. CDR1 SGHDN and CDR2 FVKESK come from the germline V gene. The CDR3 sequence is CASSRELNTEAFF. For the CDR3, the DNA is TGTGCCAGCAGCCGAGAGCTGAACACTGAAGCTTTCTTT.

The rearrangement links TRBV20-1 to TRBJ2-1; TRBD1 matches at 9 bases. The CDR3 consists of 16 residues. Per the germline V gene, CDR1 is DFQATT and CDR2 is SNEGSKA (reference sequence). With 3 bases clipped from V and 3 bases from J, the junction kept 9 bases outside the gene matches. CDR3 sequence (DNA): TGCAGTGCTAGGGAGATTGGACAGGGGAACTACAATGAGCAGTTCTTC. Translating gives CSAREIGQGNYNEQFF.